This entry features one T cell receptor beta chain sequence. Its antigen is undetermined. The PCR employed 60 Vbeta primers together with 13 Jbeta primers. TCRdb keeps only in-frame clones here, not all; method: immunoSEQ multiplex PCR. The table includes roughly 120,000 clones, approximately 84% detected once. Germline V CDR1 and CDR2: LNHDA, SQIVND (reference sequence). V was trimmed by 0 bases and J by 9 bases, leaving 11 bases between them. CDR3 size: 13 residues. The data originate from a study of cytomegalovirus exposure and HLA in healthy donors. Broader study findings: Some public TCRs appeared in many individuals, while most sequences were rare. In presence/absence analyses, roughly uniform sequencing depth across donors was assumed. As was reported, the HLA-A and HLA-B alleles of most subjects were accurately predicted from TCR beta sequences.

This chain uses TRBV19 with TRBJ2-5; maybe TRBD1 (6 bases). This TCR was sampled from a man aged 35-49 years in good health and CMV-seronegative. Sequenced sample: PBMCs. CDR3 in amino acids: CASSIDGDTAQYF. CDR3 sequence (DNA): TGTGCCAGTAGTATAGACGGGGACACGGCCCAGTACTTC.